Each of the 2 T cell receptor beta chains below was sequenced from the same sample in a study of vaccination and CD4 T cells after COVID-19. Cultured CD4+ T cells had their DNA profiled by the Oncomine TCR Beta short-read assay. MiXCR was run by TCRdb on the PCR reads, yielding one entry per CDR3 protein. The table records approximately 25,000 distinct CDR3 sequences, around 62% of them present only once. Their antigens are not known. Specified treatment: roughly nine-day PBMC culture with coronavirus spike peptide pools or control peptides (ViraFEST assay). The specimen was CD4+ T cells from blood, cultured in vitro. The receptors here all came from a human donor who had recovered from COVID-19.

V and J are TRBV20-1 and TRBJ1-5, with 10 bases lining up with TRBD1. The CDR3 extends over 14 amino acids. Unmatched junction bases numbered 3, after V lost 3 bases and J lost 4 bases. Per the germline V gene, CDR1 is DFQATT and CDR2 is SNEGSKA (reference sequence). Here the CDR3 DNA reads TGCAGTGCTAGGAGGACAGGGGGAAATCAGCCCCAGCATTTT. Protein product: CSARRTGGNQPQHF.

The V call is TRBV27, the J call TRBJ2-2; TRBD1 matches 10 bases. There are 15 residues in the CDR3. Trimming took 3 bases from V and 6 from J; bases not matched to a gene: 4. CDR1 and CDR2 from the germline V gene are MNHEY and SMNVEV (reference sequence). DNA for the CDR3: TGTGCCAGCAGTTTCTGGGACAGGGGTTCCGGGGAGCTGTTTTTT. This translates into CASSFWDRGSGELFF.